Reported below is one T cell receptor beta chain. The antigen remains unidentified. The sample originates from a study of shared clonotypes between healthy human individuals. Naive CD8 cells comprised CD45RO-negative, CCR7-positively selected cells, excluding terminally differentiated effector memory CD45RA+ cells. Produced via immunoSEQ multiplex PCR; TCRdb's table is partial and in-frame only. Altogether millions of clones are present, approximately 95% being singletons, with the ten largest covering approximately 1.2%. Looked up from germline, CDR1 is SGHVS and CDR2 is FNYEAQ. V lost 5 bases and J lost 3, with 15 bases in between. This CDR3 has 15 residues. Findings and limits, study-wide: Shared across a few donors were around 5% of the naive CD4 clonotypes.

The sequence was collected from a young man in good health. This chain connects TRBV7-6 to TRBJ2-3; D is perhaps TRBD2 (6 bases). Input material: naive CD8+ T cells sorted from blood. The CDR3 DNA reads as TGTGCCAGCAGCACCACTAGCCCGAAGACAGATACGCAGTATTTT. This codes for CASSTTSPKTDTQYF.